One sample yielded the 25 T cell receptor beta chains listed below, sequenced in a study of cytomegalovirus exposure and HLA in healthy donors (TCRdb year 2017). The library relied on the immunoSEQ multiplex PCR assay. The multiplex PCR relied on a mix of 60 forward primers for TCR Vbeta segments and 13 reverse primers for TCR Jbeta segments. TCRdb took this table from immuneACCESS and kept in-frame rearrangements with V and J called. Such tables lack part of the clones; where checked against another copy, unresolved V genes explain under half of the gap, and the rest is unexplained. The sample data list 100,000 to 120,000 clones, and more than 65% of these were observed just once. Of the sample, approximately 8.2% is held by the ten largest clones. The specimen sequenced was PBMCs. The receptors shown here come from a man aged 35 to 55 in good health and CMV-seropositive.

Notes on this clone: This specimen includes other DNA sequences encoding the same CDR3. The V call is TRBV5-6, the J call TRBJ1-4; 10 positions match TRBD1. V shed 3 bases, J shed 6 bases, and the junction held 2 bases outside the gene matches. The CDR3 totals 14 residues. The V gene's germline CDR1 is SGHDT and CDR2 YYEEEE. In DNA form, the CDR3 reads TGTGCCAGCAGCTGGGGACAGGGGTATGAAAAACTGTTTTTT. Translating it yields CASSWGQGYEKLFF. The full variable domain, rest sourced from reference TRBV5-6 and TRBJ1-4, is DAGVTQSPTHLIKTRGQQVTLRCSPKSGHDTVSWYQQALGQGPQFIFQYYEEEERQRGNFPDRFSGHQFPNYSSELNVNALLLGDSALYLCASSWGQGYEKLFFGSGTQLSVL.

This chain links TRBV19 with TRBJ2-2, with unresolved D. With 5 bases removed from V and 0 bases from J, the gap between germline ends came to 10 bases. The CDR3 consists of 15 residues. Germline V gene sequence: CDR1 LNHDA, CDR2 SQIVND (reference sequence). CDR3 nucleotide sequence: TGTGCCAGTAGTTCCCTCGACACGAACACCGGGGAGCTGTTTTTT. This encodes CASSSLDTNTGELFF.

V and J are TRBV6-4 and TRBJ1-1; D not certain. Trimming cost V 6 bases and J 4 bases, with 15 bases left between them. Germline values: CDR1 MRHNA, CDR2 SNTAGT. This CDR3 has 14 amino acids. In DNA form, the CDR3 reads TGTGCCAGCAGGCCCGGCGGGGTAGGCACTGAAGCTTTCTTT. This gives the protein CASRPGGVGTEAFF.

The table lists this clone with a few counts. This chain uses TRBV13 with TRBJ2-7; 9 bases match TRBD2. V shed 10 bases, J shed 1 base, and the junction held 8 bases outside the gene matches. The CDR3 is made up of 14 amino acids. The germline CDR1 and CDR2 sequences are PRHDT and FYEKMQ (reference sequence). CDR3 in amino acids: CATAVAGVSYEQYF. CDR3 DNA: TGTGCCACCGCGGTAGCGGGAGTATCCTACGAGCAGTACTTC.

This chain uses TRBV30 with TRBJ2-5; 9 bases line up with TRBD2. CDR3 length: 14 amino acids. V was clipped by 2 bases and J by 7 bases; unmatched bases: 8. Looked up from germline, CDR1 is GTSNPN and CDR2 is SVGIG (reference sequence). CDR3 DNA: TGTGCCTGGAGTATCGCGGGAGGGCGGGGGACCCAGTACTTC. Amino acids: CAWSIAGGRGTQYF.

The rearrangement uses TRBV9 and TRBJ2-3; 10 nucleotides agree with TRBD2. Germline CDR1 SGDLS, CDR2 YYNGEE. This CDR3 is 18 amino acids long. V was pared by 2 bases and J by 4 bases, with 13 bases of the junction left unmatched. The CDR3 nucleotides are TGTGCCAGCAGCGTCGGGATCAGCGGGGGGGCCGGGTCAGATACGCAGTATTTT. Translating it yields CASSVGISGGAGSDTQYF.

J is TRBJ2-1 and V is TRBV7-2; D may be TRBD2 (5 bases). Between the trimmed V and J ends, which lost 1 base and 6 bases, there was a span of 13 bases. The germline V gene has CDR1 SGHTA and CDR2 FQGNSA. The CDR3 sequence is 15 residues long. CDR3 coding DNA: TGTGCCAGCAGCTTAGAAGGGAGACCGTCCAATGAGCAGTTCTTC. This codes for CASSLEGRPSNEQFF.

This clone was picked up a small number of times. V gene TRBV7-3 combines with J gene TRBJ2-3; D is uncertain. Trimming cost V 1 base and J 2 bases, with 10 bases left between them. CDR1 and CDR2 from the germline V gene are SGHTA and FQGTGA. The CDR3 totals 15 residues. The CDR3 DNA reads TGTGCCAGCAGCTTAAGGCCTTGGGCCACAGATACGCAGTATTTT. This codes for CASSLRPWATDTQYF.

This chain joins TRBV7-2 and TRBJ2-5; 16 bases map to TRBD2. Trimming took 3 bases from V and 2 from J; bases not matched to a gene: 3. In germline, CDR1 is SGHTA, CDR2 FQGNSA. The CDR3 spans 17 residues. The CDR3 DNA reads as TGTGCCAGCAGCTTGGGACTAGCGGGAGGGCAACAAGAGACCCAGTACTTC. This encodes CASSLGLAGGQQETQYF.

This chain's CDR3 is CASSSSPQAVQETQYF. CDR3 DNA: TGCGCCAGCAGCTCTTCCCCTCAAGCGGTCCAAGAGACCCAGTACTTC. V usage is TRBV5-1 and J usage is TRBJ2-5, with a tentative D call TRBD2 (5 bases). Germline lookup yields CDR1 SGHRS and CDR2 YFSETQ. The CDR3 has 16 amino acids. V was trimmed by 3 bases and J by 1 base, leaving 16 bases between them.

This clone has only one observation. CDR3 region: CTIALNYGYTF. DNA for the CDR3: TGCACCATTGCGCTTAACTATGGCTACACCTTC. This chain uses TRBV29-1 with TRBJ1-2, with D uncertain. The CDR3 runs to 11 residues. Germline CDR1 is SQVTM and CDR2 is ANQGSEA. The full variable domain, rest sourced from reference TRBV29-1 and TRBJ1-2, is SAVISQKPSRDICQRGTSLTIQCQVDSQVTMMFWYRQQPGQSLTLIATANQGSEATYESGFVIDKFPISRPNLTFSTLTVSNMSPEDSSIYLCTIALNYGYTFGSGTRLTVV.

The chain couples TRBV4-3 to TRBJ2-1; TRBD1 matches at 8 bases. V shed 8 bases, J shed 4 bases, and the junction held 4 bases outside the gene matches. The CDR3 has 13 amino acids. Germline V lookup: CDR1 LGHNA, CDR2 YSLEER. CDR3 nucleotide sequence: TGCGCCAGCGCCGGGACAGGTTACAATGAGCAGTTCTTC. It is translated as CASAGTGYNEQFF.

V is TRBV18 and J is TRBJ1-1; TRBD1 matches 7 bases. Germline V gene sequence: CDR1 KGHSH, CDR2 LQKENI. The CDR3 totals 17 residues. The J segment lost 0 bases and the V segment lost 2 bases, leaving 9 bases of the junction unmatched. The CDR3, as DNA: TGTGCCAGCTCACCAAGGGACAGACTAAACATGAACACTGAAGCTTTCTTT. It codes for CASSPRDRLNMNTEAFF.

The chain joins TRBV30 to TRBJ2-7, with D unresolved. Germline loops: CDR1 GTSNPN, CDR2 SVGIG (reference sequence). The germline V and J ends were trimmed by 0 bases and 4 bases, with 7 bases remaining between them. This CDR3 has 12 amino acids. CDR3 nucleotide sequence: TGTGCCTGGAGTGTACGGTCGTACGAGCAGTACTTC. It yields the protein CAWSVRSYEQYF. The variable domain in full, with the rest retrieved from reference TRBV30 and TRBJ2-7, is SQTIHQWPATLVQPVGSPLSLECTVEGTSNPNLYWYRQAAGRGLQLLFYSVGIGQISSEVPQNLSASRPQDRQFILSSKKLLLSDSGFYLCAWSVRSYEQYFGPGTRLTVT.

The chain combines TRBV6-5 with TRBJ2-7; tentative D call: TRBD1 (6 bases). Germline-derived CDR1 and CDR2 are MNHEY and SVGAGI. This CDR3 contains 15 residues. V was cut by 4 bases and J by 3 bases, with 16 bases left in between. CDR3 residues: CASSSHRAVYYEQYF. The CDR3 region has the DNA TGTGCCAGCAGTTCCCACAGGGCGGTCTACTACGAGCAGTACTTC.

The table lists this clone with a count of one. The CDR3 region is CASSRDSTGELFF. For the CDR3, the DNA is TGTGCCAGCAGCCGAGACAGCACCGGGGAGCTGTTTTTT. V and J are TRBV11-3 and TRBJ2-2; possibly TRBD1 for D (5 bases). Between the trimmed V and J ends, which lost 5 bases and 4 bases, there was a span of 8 bases. The length of the CDR3 is 13 residues. In germline, CDR1 is SGHNT, CDR2 YENEEA.

This clone has just a few counts. DNA for the CDR3: TGTGCCAGCTCACCAGGGGAGCTTCGGGAAAAACTGTTTTTT. Its protein product is CASSPGELREKLFF. The chain links TRBV18 to TRBJ1-4; no reliable D call. Deletions cut 2 bases from V and 8 bases from J, with 12 bases between. This CDR3 has 14 residues. CDR1 is KGHSH and CDR2 is LQKENI in the germline V gene.

This clone has only one observation. The rearrangement links TRBV1 to TRBJ2-7; whether TRBD2, the table's D call, matches the DNA was not checked. TRBV1 is described as a pseudogene. The length of the CDR3 is 18 residues. In nucleotides, the CDR3 is TGCACCAGCAGGTCGACTGCAAGGTCATTTCACCGTGTTTACGAGCAGTACTTC. Encoded protein: CTSRSTARSFHRVYEQYF.

This chain uses TRBV7-2 with TRBJ2-3, with D possibly being TRBD2 (6 bases). V was pared by 1 base and J by 5 bases, with 10 bases between. The CDR3 consists of 14 residues. Germline V gives CDR1 SGHTA, CDR2 FQGNSA. This chain's CDR3 is CASSLVGGEDTQYF. The DNA of the CDR3 is TGTGCCAGCAGCTTAGTCGGCGGGGAAGATACGCAGTATTTT.

The V and J genes are TRBV7-9 and TRBJ2-1; the match to TRBD2 covers 14 bases. Germline trimming cut 5 bases from V and 7 bases from J; bases unmatched to any gene: 10. This CDR3 comprises 17 residues. The germline V gene has CDR1 SEHNR and CDR2 FQNEAQ (reference sequence). The CDR3 spells CASSPRLAGGLGNEQFF. The DNA of the CDR3 is TGTGCCAGCAGCCCACGACTAGCGGGAGGGCTTGGGAATGAGCAGTTCTTC.

V is TRBV7-2 and J is TRBJ2-5, with D tentatively TRBD2 (6 bases). The CDR3 length is 18 residues. Germline V gene data show CDR1 as SGHTA and CDR2 as FQGNSA. V lost 1 base and J lost 0, with 18 bases in between. The CDR3 here is CASSLGIRLVQYQETQYF. The CDR3 bases are TGTGCCAGCAGCTTAGGGATCAGACTAGTTCAGTACCAAGAGACCCAGTACTTC.

V gene TRBV6-6 combines with J gene TRBJ2-5, with 7 bases matching TRBD1. V shed 2 bases, J shed 5 bases, and the junction held 5 bases outside the gene matches. Germline values: CDR1 MNHNY, CDR2 SVGAGI (reference sequence). The CDR3 spans 14 residues. CDR3 protein: CASSYRGGYETQYF. In DNA form, the CDR3 reads TGTGCCAGCAGTTACAGAGGGGGCTACGAGACCCAGTACTTC.

The rearrangement joins TRBV10-1 to TRBJ2-2, with 10 bases fitting TRBD2. The CDR3 contains 16 residues. V was clipped by 3 bases and J by 7 bases; unmatched bases: 8. Germline values: CDR1 WNHNN, CDR2 SYGVQD (reference sequence). The CDR3 DNA reads TGCGCCAGCAGTGACCTAGCGGGAGATATCGGCGGGGAGCTGTTTTTT. This encodes CASSDLAGDIGGELFF.

This clone occurred once. The rearrangement links TRBV10-1 to TRBJ2-3, with a weak D call TRBD1 (6 bases). Trimming cost V 6 bases and J 1 base, with 8 bases left between them. The germline V gene encodes CDR1 WNHNN and CDR2 SYGVQD (reference sequence). This CDR3 has 13 amino acids. The CDR3 reads CASRAGGTDTQYF. The CDR3 coding sequence is TGCGCCAGCAGGGCAGGGGGCACAGATACGCAGTATTTT.

There are a few counts of this clone. The chain couples TRBV19 to TRBJ2-6; TRBD1 aligns across 8 bases. After removal of 7 bases from V and 2 bases from J, the junction contained 4 bases not matched to a gene. The length of the CDR3 is 15 residues. Germline lookup yields CDR1 LNHDA and CDR2 SQIVND (reference sequence). The CDR3 reads CASKDRGAGANVLTF. In nucleotides, the CDR3 is TGTGCCAGTAAAGACAGGGGAGCTGGGGCCAACGTCCTGACTTTC.